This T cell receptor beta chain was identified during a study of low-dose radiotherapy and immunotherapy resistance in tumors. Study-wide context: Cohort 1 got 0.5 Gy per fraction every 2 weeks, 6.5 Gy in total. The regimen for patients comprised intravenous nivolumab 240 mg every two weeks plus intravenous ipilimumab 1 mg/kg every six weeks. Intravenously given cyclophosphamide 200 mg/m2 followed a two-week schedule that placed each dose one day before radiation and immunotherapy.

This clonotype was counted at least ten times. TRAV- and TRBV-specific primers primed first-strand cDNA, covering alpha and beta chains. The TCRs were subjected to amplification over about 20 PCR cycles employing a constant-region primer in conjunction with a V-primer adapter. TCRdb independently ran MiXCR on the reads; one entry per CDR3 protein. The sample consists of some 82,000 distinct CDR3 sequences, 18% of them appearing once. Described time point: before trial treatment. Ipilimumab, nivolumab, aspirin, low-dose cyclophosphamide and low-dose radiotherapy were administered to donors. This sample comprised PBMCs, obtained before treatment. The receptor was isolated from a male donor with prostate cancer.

The CDR3: CASSLGTGGRQETQYF. CDR3 nucleotides: TGCGCCAGCAGCCTTGGTACGGGGGGAAGACAAGAGACCCAGTACTTC. This rearrangement joins TRBV5-1 to TRBJ2-5; 7 bases line up with TRBD2. The CDR3 is made up of 16 amino acids. Losses at the gene ends were 4 bases for V and 2 bases for J; bases not matched to a gene: 11. The germline gives CDR1 SGHRS, CDR2 YFSETQ.